A single sample gave rise to the 6 T cell receptor beta chains below, sequenced in a study of blood T cells in healthy people across ages. PCR was performed a second time for about 7 to 12 cycles using a sample-barcoded 5' primer and a J-beta primer mix. TCRdb itself ran the 5' RACE reads through MiXCR, one entry per CDR3 protein. This sample has about 700,000 distinct CDR3 sequences, with roughly 32% found just once. Sequenced: blood. Source of these receptors: a woman older than 75 in good health.

This clonotype was recorded at least ten times. The rearrangement joins TRBV5-6 to TRBJ1-1; a possible D gene is TRBD1 (6 bases). Germline V lookup: CDR1 SGHDT, CDR2 YYEEEE. Trimming shortened V by 1 base and J by 1 base, and 11 bases separated the two germline ends. This CDR3 has 15 residues. The CDR3 sequence is CASSLKNRENTEAFF. Here the CDR3 DNA reads TGTGCCAGCAGCTTGAAAAACAGGGAGAACACTGAAGCTTTCTTT.

At least ten counts were recorded for this clonotype. The V call is TRBV20-1, the J call TRBJ1-5; TRBD1 agrees at 8 bases. With V trimmed by 2 bases and J by 3 bases, 9 bases remained unmatched. Looked up from germline, CDR1 is DFQATT and CDR2 is SNEGSKA (reference sequence). The CDR3 contains 16 residues. The CDR3 spells CSARKTGAGDNQPQHF. In nucleotides, the CDR3 is TGCAGTGCTAGAAAGACAGGGGCCGGCGACAATCAGCCCCAGCATTTT.

As concerns this clonotype: Since a much larger clone is just one base distant, this may be a read error. V is TRBV12-3 or TRBV12-4 and J is TRBJ2-3; D may be TRBD2 (5 bases). Trimming cost V 8 bases and J 4 bases, with 19 bases left between them. The CDR3 extends over 15 amino acids. CDR3 loop: CASGKQVGSADTQYF. In DNA form, the CDR3 reads TGTGCCAGCGGTAAGCAGGTTGGGAGCGCAGATACGCAGTATTTT.

This clonotype was seen repeatedly, ten times or more. The chain links TRBV15 to TRBJ2-3; 14 nucleotides match TRBD2. From germline, CDR1 is LNHNV and CDR2 YYDKDF (reference sequence). The CDR3 contains 15 residues. The V gene end was trimmed by 2 bases and the J gene end by 9 bases; junction bases not matched to a gene: 4. This CDR3 reads CATSRRGLAGETQYF. The CDR3 DNA follows: TGTGCCACCAGCAGAAGGGGACTAGCGGGAGAGACGCAGTATTTT.

The chain has TRBV29-1 and TRBJ1-1; D is unresolved. CDR1 SQVTM and CDR2 ANQGSEA come from the germline V gene. V was trimmed by 5 bases and J by 0 bases, leaving 4 bases between them. The length of the CDR3 is 11 residues. This CDR3 reads CSVKLNTEAFF. In DNA form, the CDR3 reads TGCAGCGTTAAACTGAACACTGAAGCTTTCTTT.

In its sample, this clonotype was seen many times. V gene TRBV27 combines with J gene TRBJ1-2; 10 bases match TRBD1. CDR3 size: 15 residues. Trimming at V came to 3 bases and at J to 4 bases, leaving 5 bases not matched to a gene. CDR1 MNHEY and CDR2 SMNVEV come from the germline V gene (reference sequence). Written as DNA, the CDR3 is TGTGCCAGCAGTTTCGAGACAGGGGGCAGCTATGGCTACACCTTC. It translates to CASSFETGGSYGYTF.